This entry lists 17 T cell receptor beta chains sequenced from one sample in a study of T cells in Graves' hyperthyroidism and ophthalmopathy. RNA transcripts served as the template for amplifying TCR beta CDR3 regions. When the TCR CDR3 underwent first-round RT-PCR, the HTBI primer set was used. TCRdb redid the calling of the multiplex PCR reads with MiXCR, one entry per CDR3 protein. The data contain more than 500,000 distinct CDR3 sequences, just over 45% of them singletons. The material sequenced was peripheral blood or thyroid tissue (not recorded which). These TCRs come from an adult woman with Graves' disease, either hyperthyroidism or ophthalmopathy (not recorded which).

This clonotype was seen repeatedly, ten times or more. The CDR3 region is CASSLRPGGSFRYEQYF. Written as DNA, the CDR3 is TGTGCCAGCAGCTTAAGGCCCGGGGGGAGTTTCCGCTACGAGCAGTACTTC. The V gene is TRBV7-8, the J gene TRBJ2-7; TRBD2 matches 7 bases. The CDR3 consists of 17 residues. Unmatched junction bases numbered 13, after V lost 2 bases and J lost 3 bases. Germline V CDR1 and CDR2: SGHVS, FQNEAQ.

The J gene is TRBJ2-5, the V gene TRBV24-1; D unresolved. Per germline, CDR1 KGHDR and CDR2 SFDVKD. The CDR3 is made up of 14 amino acids. The V and J ends lost 1 base and 4 bases respectively, with 9 bases between them. CDR3 nucleotide sequence: TGTGCCACCAGTGATTTTTCAGGTCCAGAGACCCAGTACTTC. Translated: CATSDFSGPETQYF.

This chain connects TRBV7-9 to TRBJ2-7; a possible D gene is TRBD1 (5 bases). The V and J ends lost 6 bases and 5 bases respectively, with 20 bases between them. The CDR3 covers 15 residues. Germline V CDR1 and CDR2: SEHNR, FQNEAQ (reference sequence). The CDR3 sequence: CASSPDSAIRNEQYF. CDR3 bases: TGTGCCAGCAGTCCTGACAGTGCTATCCGGAACGAGCAGTACTTC.

This clonotype was seen many times. The genes are TRBV29-1 and TRBJ1-1, with D uncertain. CDR1 is SQVTM and CDR2 is ANQGSEA in the germline V gene. CDR3 length equals 11 residues. V gave up 5 bases and J gave up 2 bases, with 6 bases separating them. For the CDR3, the DNA is TGCAGCGTTCTCCCAAACACTGAAGCTTTCTTT. As protein: CSVLPNTEAFF.

Note on this clonotype: A much larger clone lies a single base off, so this may be a read error. The chain combines TRBV7-9 with TRBJ2-3, with no clear D. This CDR3 has 13 amino acids. Germline V gene data show CDR1 as SEHNR and CDR2 as FQNEAQ (reference sequence). The CDR3 here is CVSSRATTDTQYF. CDR3 nucleotide sequence: TGTGTCAGCAGCCGCGCGACCACAGATACGCAGTATTTT.

The sample holds many counts of this clonotype. The chain uses TRBV6-5 and TRBJ2-2, with a tentative D call TRBD2 (5 bases). This CDR3 has 13 residues. CDR1 is MNHEY and CDR2 is SVGAGI in the germline V gene. The V end was cut by 6 bases, the J end by 5 bases, with 10 bases between. CDR3 in amino acids: CASRETSTGELFF. The CDR3 DNA reads TGTGCCAGCAGGGAAACTAGTACCGGGGAGCTGTTTTTT.

This rearrangement joins TRBV7-2 to TRBJ2-1, with D tentatively TRBD1 (5 bases). This CDR3 comprises 14 residues. Germline CDR1 reads SGHTA; CDR2 reads FQGNSA. V was trimmed by 8 bases and J by 4 bases, leaving 15 bases between them. CDR3 amino acids: CASALETVYNEQFF. The CDR3 bases are TGTGCCAGCGCGCTCGAGACAGTTTACAATGAGCAGTTCTTC. The variable domain in full, with the rest retrieved from reference TRBV7-2 and TRBJ2-1, is GAGVSQSPSNKVTEKGKDVELRCDPISGHTALYWYRQSLGQGLEFLIYFQGNSAPDKSGLPSDRFSAERTGGSVSTLTIQRTQQEDSAVYLCASALETVYNEQFFGPGTRLTVL.

A few counts support this clonotype. This sequence joins TRBV25-1 and TRBJ2-2; D is perhaps TRBD1 (6 bases). The CDR3 length is 14 residues. Per germline, CDR1 MGHDK and CDR2 SYGVNS. V shed 6 bases and J shed 3 bases, with 11 bases lying between them. The CDR3 nucleotides read TGTGCCAGCAGCAGGGGAGAGGACACCGGGGAGCTGTTTTTT. Residues: CASSRGEDTGELFF.

A word on this clonotype: One base away lies a much larger clone, so this may be a sequencing read error. The V and J genes are TRBV19 and TRBJ1-2; D is unclear. There are 15 residues in the CDR3. Germline-derived CDR1 and CDR2 are LNHDA and SQIVND (reference sequence). CDR3 amino acids: CASSRARSRESGCTF. The CDR3 bases are TGTGCCAGTAGTAGGGCCAGATCCCGAGAGAGTGGCTGCACCTTC.

This clonotype appeared many times. The CDR3 loop is CASSAGTGAHYGYTF. In nucleotides, the CDR3 is TGTGCCAGCAGCGCCGGGACAGGGGCCCACTATGGCTACACCTTC. This rearrangement joins TRBV9 to TRBJ1-2; 10 bases line up with TRBD1. Germline V gene data show CDR1 as SGDLS and CDR2 as YYNGEE. CDR3 length equals 15 residues. V was clipped by 3 bases and J by 3 bases; unmatched bases: 5.

This clonotype has at least ten counts. The chain couples TRBV20-1 to TRBJ1-2; 8 bases match TRBD1. With V trimmed by 1 base and J by 11 bases, 3 bases remained unmatched. Per the germline V gene, CDR1 is DFQATT and CDR2 is SNEGSKA (reference sequence). This CDR3 comprises 11 residues. The CDR3 here is CSARVQGDYTF. CDR3 DNA sequence: TGCAGTGCTAGAGTACAGGGGGATTACACCTTC.

The CDR3 bases are TGCAGTGCGTTGCGGGGGGACAGGGGCAATCAGCCCCAGCATTTT. It is translated as CSALRGDRGNQPQHF. The chain links TRBV20-1 to TRBJ1-5, with 9 positions matching TRBD1. The germline gives CDR1 DFQATT, CDR2 SNEGSKA (reference sequence). J was trimmed by 2 bases and V by 6 bases; bases with no gene match: 8. This CDR3 region has 15 residues.

The chain has TRBV7-9 and TRBJ1-5, with 12 bases aligning to TRBD1. V lost 3 bases to trimming and J lost 6 bases; unmatched junction nucleotides: 9. This CDR3 has 17 amino acids. From germline, CDR1 is SEHNR and CDR2 FQNEAQ (reference sequence). CDR3 DNA sequence: TGTGCCAGCAGCTTCCTACCGGGACAGGGGGCTTCTCAGCCCCAGCATTTT. As protein: CASSFLPGQGASQPQHF.

Of note for this clonotype: Given a much more abundant clone one base away, this may be a read error. V gene TRBV6-1 combines with J gene TRBJ2-5; weak D call: TRBD1 (5 bases). The CDR3 runs 13 residues. Germline values: CDR1 MNHNS, CDR2 SASEGT. Trimming took 8 bases from V and 2 from J, leaving 12 bases between them. The CDR3 DNA is TGTGCCAGCGGGGCTAAGAATCAAGAGACCCAGTACTTC. Its protein product is CASGAKNQETQYF.

This clonotype was observed a single time. This chain uses TRBV5-1 with TRBJ1-1; D call uncertain. CDR1 is SGHRS, CDR2 YFSETQ, per germline. The CDR3 covers 15 residues. V lost 2 bases, J lost 1 base, and 12 bases lay in between. CDR3 nucleotide sequence: TGCGCCAGCAGCTTAGAAGCTGGGGAGAACACTGAAGCTTTCTTT. Encoded protein: CASSLEAGENTEAFF.

V and J are TRBV7-3 and TRBJ1-1; a possible D gene is TRBD1 (6 bases). The CDR3 contains 15 residues. Germline V gene lookup returns CDR1 SGHTA and CDR2 FQGTGA. V dropped 1 base and J dropped 1 base, with 10 bases sitting between them. The CDR3 here is CASSLSTGKNTEAFF. In DNA, the CDR3 is TGTGCCAGCAGCTTAAGTACAGGGAAGAACACTGAAGCTTTCTTT.

The CDR3 coding sequence is TGTGCTAGCCCTCTTTGGGCTGAAGCTTTCTTT. Translation: CASPLWAEAFF. The genes are TRBV7-2 and TRBJ1-1; D is unclear. CDR1 and CDR2 (germline): SGHTA, FQGNSA. This CDR3 spans 11 amino acids. The full variable domain, completed using reference TRBV7-2 and TRBJ1-1, is GAGVSQSPSNKVTEKGKDVELRCDPISGHTALYWYRQSLGQGLEFLIYFQGNSAPDKSGLPSDRFSAERTGGSVSTLTIQRTQQEDSAVYLCASPLWAEAFFGQGTRLTVV.